This T cell receptor beta chain was documented in a study of shared T cell receptors in the human thymus. The table came from immunoSEQ multiplex PCR; TCRdb's copy has only in-frame clones and leaves some out. This table has hundreds of thousands of clones, around 87% appearing once. Trimming removed 7 bases from V and 3 bases from J, with 11 bases in between. CDR1 WNHNN and CDR2 SYGVQD come from the germline V gene (reference sequence). This CDR3 has 13 residues. This sample also belongs to another study, concerning human thymus T cells. That work adds: Corrective surgery for congenital heart defects was being performed on the healthy Finnish infants who were the donors.

Sample: thymocytes. This chain uses TRBV10-1 with TRBJ2-3, with a tentative D call TRBD2 (5 bases). The receptor was derived from a boy under two years old with a congenital heart defect. The CDR3, as DNA: TGCGCCAGCAACGAGGGAGAGACAGATACGCAGTATTTT. Residues: CASNEGETDTQYF.